In its sample, the clone carrying this TCR beta chain was seen once. What it binds is unknown. Other DNA sequences of this sample code for an identical CDR3. This sample is part of a study of beta chain features in type 1 diabetes. V lost 3 bases and J lost 1, with 6 bases in between. Germline loops: CDR1 KGHSH, CDR2 LQKENI. This CDR3 has 13 residues. General study points: Cells with high TCR expression could be over-represented by cDNA sequencing. Type 1 diabetes patients had VDJ junctions that carried fewer insertions and more deletions.

Sequenced material consisted of expressed TCRB transcripts (all of the isolated RNA was reverse transcribed). Generated by immunoSEQ multiplex PCR, the TCRdb table keeps only in-frame clones and is missing some. The repertoire holds hundreds of thousands of clones, with about a sixth as singletons. The rearrangement joins TRBV18 to TRBJ2-5, with D hard to call. This receptor was obtained from a man between 18 and 35 years old in good health. The sample consisted of naive CD4+ T cells from blood. The CDR3 nucleotides are TGTGCCAGCTCACCCGGCGGCCAAGAGACCCAGTACTTC. As protein: CASSPGGQETQYF.